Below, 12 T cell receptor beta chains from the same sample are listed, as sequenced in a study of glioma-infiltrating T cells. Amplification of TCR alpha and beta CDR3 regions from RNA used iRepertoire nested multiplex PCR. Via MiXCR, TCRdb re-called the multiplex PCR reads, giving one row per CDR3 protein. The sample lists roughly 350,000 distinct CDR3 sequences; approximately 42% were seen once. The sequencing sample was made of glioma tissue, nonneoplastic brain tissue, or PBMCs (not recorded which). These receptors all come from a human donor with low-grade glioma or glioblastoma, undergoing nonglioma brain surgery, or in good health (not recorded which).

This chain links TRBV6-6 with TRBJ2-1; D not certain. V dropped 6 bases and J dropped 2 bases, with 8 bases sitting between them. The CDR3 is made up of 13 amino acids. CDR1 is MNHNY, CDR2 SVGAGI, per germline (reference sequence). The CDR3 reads CASSDPAYNEQFF. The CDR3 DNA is TGTGCCAGCAGCGACCCGGCCTACAATGAGCAGTTCTTC.

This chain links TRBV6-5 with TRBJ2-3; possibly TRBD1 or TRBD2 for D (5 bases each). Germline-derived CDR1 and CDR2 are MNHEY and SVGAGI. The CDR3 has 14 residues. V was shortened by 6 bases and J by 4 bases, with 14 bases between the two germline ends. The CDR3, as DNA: TGTGCCAGCAGCCCACGGGGCCGGTCAGATACGCAGTATTTT. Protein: CASSPRGRSDTQYF.

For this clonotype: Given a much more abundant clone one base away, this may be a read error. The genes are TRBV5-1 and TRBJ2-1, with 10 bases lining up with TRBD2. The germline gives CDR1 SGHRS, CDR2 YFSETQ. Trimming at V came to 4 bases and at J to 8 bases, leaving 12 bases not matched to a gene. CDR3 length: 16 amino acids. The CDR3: CASSPGELAGIDEQFF. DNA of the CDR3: TGCGCCAGCAGCCCCGGGGAACTAGCGGGAATTGATGAGCAGTTCTTC.

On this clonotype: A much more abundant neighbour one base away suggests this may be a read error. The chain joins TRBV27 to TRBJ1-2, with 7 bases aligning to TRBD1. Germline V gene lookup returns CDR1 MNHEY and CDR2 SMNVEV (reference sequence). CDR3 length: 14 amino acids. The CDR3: CASSLQGGGYGCTF. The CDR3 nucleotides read TGTGCCAGCAGTTTACAGGGGGGCGGCTATGGCTGCACCTTC.

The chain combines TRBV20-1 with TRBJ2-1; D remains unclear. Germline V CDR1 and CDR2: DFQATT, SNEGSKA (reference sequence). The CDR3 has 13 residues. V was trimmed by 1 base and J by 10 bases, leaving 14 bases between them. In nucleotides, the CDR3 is TGCAGTGCTAGAGGTGTGCTAGGCTACGAGCAGTTCTTC. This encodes CSARGVLGYEQFF.

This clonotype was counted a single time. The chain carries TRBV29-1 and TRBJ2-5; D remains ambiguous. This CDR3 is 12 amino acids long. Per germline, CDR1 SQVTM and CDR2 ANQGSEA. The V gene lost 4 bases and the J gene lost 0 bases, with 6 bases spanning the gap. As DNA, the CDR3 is TGCAGCGTTGGTTTCAACCAAGAGACCCAGTACTTC. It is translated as CSVGFNQETQYF.

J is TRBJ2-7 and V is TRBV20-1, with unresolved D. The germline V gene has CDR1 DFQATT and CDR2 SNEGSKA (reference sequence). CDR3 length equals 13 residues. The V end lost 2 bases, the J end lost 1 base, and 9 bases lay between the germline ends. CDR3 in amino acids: CSARWRFSYEQYF. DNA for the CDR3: TGCAGTGCTAGATGGCGGTTTTCCTACGAGCAGTACTTC.

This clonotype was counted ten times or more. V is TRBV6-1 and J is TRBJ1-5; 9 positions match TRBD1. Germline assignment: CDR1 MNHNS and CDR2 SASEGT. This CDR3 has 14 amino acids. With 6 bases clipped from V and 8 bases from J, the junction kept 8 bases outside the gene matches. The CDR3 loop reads CASSEQGAWEPQHF. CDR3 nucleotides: TGTGCCAGCAGCGAACAGGGGGCGTGGGAGCCCCAGCATTTT.

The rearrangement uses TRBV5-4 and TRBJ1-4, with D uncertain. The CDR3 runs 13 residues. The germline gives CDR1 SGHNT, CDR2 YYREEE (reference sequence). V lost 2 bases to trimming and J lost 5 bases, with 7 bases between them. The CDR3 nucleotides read TGTGCCAGCAGCTTAAGCCTGAATGAAAAACTGTTTTTT. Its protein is CASSLSLNEKLFF.

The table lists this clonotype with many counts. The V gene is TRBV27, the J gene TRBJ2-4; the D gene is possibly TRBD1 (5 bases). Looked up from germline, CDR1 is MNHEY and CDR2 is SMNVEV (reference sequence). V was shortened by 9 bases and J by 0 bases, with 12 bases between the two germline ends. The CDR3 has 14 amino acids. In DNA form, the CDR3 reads TGTGCCAGTGCCGGACACGTAGCCAAAAACATTCAGTACTTC. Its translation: CASAGHVAKNIQYF.

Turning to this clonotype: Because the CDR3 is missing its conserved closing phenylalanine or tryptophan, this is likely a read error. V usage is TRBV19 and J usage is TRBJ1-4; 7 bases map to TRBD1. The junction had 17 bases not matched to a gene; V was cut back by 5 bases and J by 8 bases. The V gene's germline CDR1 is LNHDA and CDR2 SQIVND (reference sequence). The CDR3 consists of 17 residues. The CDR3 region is CASSPFPLDRHGEKLFL. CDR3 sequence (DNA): TGTGCCAGTAGTCCCTTCCCATTGGACAGGCACGGCGAAAAACTGTTTCTT.

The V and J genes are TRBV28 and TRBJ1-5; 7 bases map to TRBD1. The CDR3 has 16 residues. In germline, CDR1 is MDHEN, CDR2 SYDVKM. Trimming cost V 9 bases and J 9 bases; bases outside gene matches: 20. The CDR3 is CASSRQGSLFDLPQHF. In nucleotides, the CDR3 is TGTGCCAGTTCTCGACAGGGATCTTTGTTTGACCTGCCCCAGCATTTT.